The 15 T cell receptor beta chains below all came from one sample that was sequenced in a study of T-cell reconstitution after alpha-beta-depleted transplantation in children (TCRdb year 2016). Receptor libraries were prepared by PCR. Instrument on record: Illumina HiSeq 2500. To normalize quantification of the TCRbeta repertoire, the TCR libraries were built with molecular barcoding that relied on unique molecular identifiers. TCRdb cleaned the public reads at Q25 with fastp, built clones with MiXCR and kept in-frame beta chains. CDR3 protein duplicates are merged, each entry listing the most common genes and DNA. Recorded for this sample are 800,000 to 1,000,000 distinct CDR3 sequences; about 29% of them occurred a single time. Jointly, the top ten make up roughly 31% of the sample. The sample's treatment or condition label is to be understood as: allogeneic hematopoietic cell transplantation with graft depleted of TCRalphabeta T cells and CD19 B cells.

This specimen was PBMCs, mostly from graft donor cells, taken 360 days after TCRalphabeta/CD19-depleted stem cell transplant. The origin of the receptors is a boy younger than two who had a stem cell transplant for SCID, so the T cells may come from the graft donor.

In DNA, the CDR3 is TGTGCCATCAGTGAGTCGGTCACCTACGAGCAGTACTTC. Protein sequence: CAISESVTYEQYF. V gene TRBV10-3 combines with J gene TRBJ2-7; D call uncertain. Trimming stripped 0 bases from V and 2 bases from J, with 5 bases between. CDR1 ENHRY and CDR2 SYGVKD come from the germline V gene. The CDR3 totals 13 residues.

The chain combines TRBV6-2 or TRBV6-3 with TRBJ1-5; 8 bases fit TRBD1. V dropped 5 bases and J dropped 6; count of bases not matched to a gene: 6. Germline values: CDR1 MNHEY, CDR2 SVGEGT. The CDR3 covers 14 residues. Here the CDR3 DNA reads TGTGCCAGCAGTAGCAGACAGGGGAGTCAGCCCCAGCATTTT. Translation: CASSSRQGSQPQHF.

This clonotype occurred a few times. The chain combines TRBV7-3 with TRBJ2-3; D gene ambiguous. The CDR3 consists of 15 residues. V lost 6 bases and J 5 bases, leaving 18 bases between the germline ends. Germline loops: CDR1 SGHTA, CDR2 FQGTGA. DNA of the CDR3: TGTGCCAGCAGGCCTTCCGCTCAAGGGTTAGATACGCAGTATTTT. Translating it yields CASRPSAQGLDTQYF.

This rearrangement joins TRBV7-8 to TRBJ2-1; TRBD2 matches 10 bases. Germline CDR1 reads SGHVS; CDR2 reads FQNEAQ. Trimming cost V 5 bases and J 7 bases; bases outside gene matches: 8. This CDR3 has 15 residues. In DNA form, the CDR3 reads TGTGCCAGCAGCCCTCCGGGACTAGCGACGAATGAGCAGTTCTTC. Its protein is CASSPPGLATNEQFF.

This chain links TRBV6-5 with TRBJ2-2; D unresolved. The germline V gene has CDR1 MNHEY and CDR2 SVGAGI. This CDR3 has 17 residues. V gave up 6 bases and J gave up 0 bases, with 17 bases separating them. Here the CDR3 reads CASRFLTEIANTGELFF. The CDR3 DNA reads TGTGCCAGCAGATTTCTCACGGAGATCGCGAACACCGGGGAGCTGTTTTTT.

The genes are TRBV7-2 and TRBJ2-3; D may be TRBD2 (6 bases). The CDR3 runs to 15 residues. Germline CDR1 and CDR2: SGHTA and FQGNSA. V was cut by 2 bases and J by 6 bases, with 15 bases left in between. DNA of the CDR3: TGTGCCAGCAGCTTATTTGGCGGGGCCGGGGATACGCAGTATTTT. It translates to CASSLFGGAGDTQYF. Full variable domain (missing parts from reference TRBV7-2 and TRBJ2-3): GAGVSQSPSNKVTEKGKDVELRCDPISGHTALYWYRQSLGQGLEFLIYFQGNSAPDKSGLPSDRFSAERTGGSVSTLTIQRTQQEDSAVYLCASSLFGGAGDTQYFGPGTRLTVL.

The table lists this clonotype with a few counts. The chain uses TRBV6-2 or TRBV6-3 and TRBJ1-1; D is unclear. Germline V CDR1 and CDR2: MNHEY, SVGEGT. This CDR3 is 12 amino acids long. Trimming left V 4 bases short and J 5 bases short, with 8 bases between. DNA of the CDR3: TGTGCCAGCAGTTGGACGAGGACTGAAGCTTTCTTT. It is translated as CASSWTRTEAFF.

This clonotype was recorded only once. This chain connects TRBV3-1 to TRBJ2-2, with D unclear. Germline values: CDR1 LGHDT, CDR2 YNNKEL (reference sequence). With 1 base removed from V and 2 bases from J, the gap between germline ends came to 11 bases. The CDR3 contains 16 residues. The CDR3 nucleotides read TGTGCCAGCAGCCAAGGGCGATCGGGTAACACCGGGGAGCTGTTTTTT. This sequence encodes CASSQGRSGNTGELFF.

The chain recombines TRBV20-1 with TRBJ2-7; 10 bases align to TRBD1. The CDR3 is 14 amino acids. CDR1 is DFQATT and CDR2 is SNEGSKA in the germline V gene (reference sequence). With V trimmed by 5 bases and J by 6 bases, 10 bases remained unmatched. CDR3 DNA sequence: TGCAGTGCTGGGGACCCTGACAGGGGGCGCGAGCAGTACTTC. It translates to CSAGDPDRGREQYF.

V gene TRBV5-1 combines with J gene TRBJ2-1; 8 nucleotides align to TRBD2. Germline V gene lookup returns CDR1 SGHRS and CDR2 YFSETQ. CDR3 length: 15 residues. V trimming: 4 bases; J trimming: 4 bases; junction bases outside the gene matches: 7. The CDR3 region is CASSRRGGGYNEQFF. DNA for the CDR3: TGCGCCAGCAGCCGCCGGGGCGGGGGGTACAATGAGCAGTTCTTC.

Ten or more counts support this clonotype. The V and J genes are TRBV29-1 and TRBJ2-3; D tentatively fits TRBD1 or TRBD2 (5 bases each). Trimming pared 3 bases from V and 1 base from J, leaving 8 bases between. The V gene's germline CDR1 is SQVTM and CDR2 ANQGSEA. The CDR3 is 13 residues long. The CDR3, as DNA: TGCAGCGTTGACCGGGGCGGCACAGATACGCAGTATTTT. This gives the protein CSVDRGGTDTQYF.

This clonotype was seen a single time. The rearrangement uses TRBV20-1 and TRBJ2-5, with 11 bases lining up with TRBD1. From germline, CDR1 is DFQATT and CDR2 SNEGSKA (reference sequence). The ends lost 4 bases at V and 7 bases at J; junction bases unmatched: 14. There are 16 residues in the CDR3. The CDR3 DNA follows: TGCAGTGCTACCGGGGGACAGGGGGGAATCTGGGGGACCCAGTACTTC. Residues: CSATGGQGGIWGTQYF.

This clonotype was detected ten times or more. The chain joins TRBV29-1 to TRBJ2-7; D may be TRBD1 (5 bases). This CDR3 is 11 amino acids long. The V end was cut by 4 bases, the J end by 1 base, with 5 bases between. CDR1 is SQVTM, CDR2 ANQGSEA, per germline. The CDR3 region has the DNA TGCAGCGTTGGGACATCCTACGAGCAGTACTTC. Protein: CSVGTSYEQYF.

This chain links TRBV10-3 with TRBJ2-7, with unresolved D. In germline, CDR1 is ENHRY, CDR2 SYGVKD. Between the trimmed V and J ends, which lost 3 bases and 2 bases, there was a span of 20 bases. This CDR3 has 17 residues. The CDR3 nucleotides are TGTGCCATCAGTGACCCCTCCCGCTCGGTAGGGCCCTACGAGCAGTACTTC. Protein sequence: CAISDPSRSVGPYEQYF.

This clonotype appeared a few times. The chain uses TRBV20-1 and TRBJ1-6; 7 positions agree with TRBD1. Germline assignment: CDR1 DFQATT and CDR2 SNEGSKA (reference sequence). CDR3 length: 16 amino acids. V shed 0 bases and J 5 bases; nucleotides not matched to a gene: 7. The CDR3 sequence is CSAREPYRGDNSPLHF. The CDR3, as DNA: TGCAGTGCTAGAGAACCGTACAGGGGCGATAATTCACCCCTCCACTTT.